Listed below are T cell receptor beta chains from one sample, sequenced in a study of T cells after yellow fever vaccination. One entry per CDR3 protein results from TCRdb running MiXCR on the 5' RACE reads. The sample shows about 350,000 distinct CDR3 sequences, approximately 10% of them seen only once. The sequencing used PBMCs, collected on the day of the first yellow fever vaccination. These receptors were obtained from a man between 18 and 35 years old who received the YFV17D yellow fever vaccine. The CDR3 runs from the conserved cysteine through the conserved F or W. A D gene is named only where the DNA matches it firmly. Some rows have no size entry. The others give once, few or many, or a class for an expanded clone.

d_call	v_call	j_call	clone_size	cdr3_aa	cdr3_nt
TRBD2	TRBV5-1	TRBJ2-2	few	CASSLTYGGETGELFF	TGCGCCAGCAGCTTGACCTACGGGGGGGAAACCGGGGAGCTGTTTTTT
.	TRBV20-1	TRBJ2-7	many	CSARDTPTSYEQYF	TGCAGTGCTAGAGATACGCCCACCTCCTACGAGCAGTACTTC
TRBD1	TRBV20-1	TRBJ1-2	many	CSARFRGTDTF	TGCAGTGCCCGTTTCCGAGGGACAGACACCTTC
.	TRBV2	TRBJ2-4	many	CASSKTGGGNIQYF	TGTGCCAGCAGTAAGACAGGAGGAGGAAACATTCAGTACTTC
TRBD1	TRBV6-1	TRBJ2-5	few	CASSPYGITGEKEETQYF	TGTGCCAGCAGTCCCTATGGAATTACAGGGGAGAAGGAAGAGACCCAGTACTTC
TRBD2	TRBV24-1	TRBJ2-3	.	CATSDHRTTPGGDTQYF	TGTGCCACCAGTGACCACCGGACTACCCCCGGGGGGGATACGCAGTATTTT
.	TRBV11-2	TRBJ1-1	few	CASSFNVREGTEAFF	TGTGCCAGCAGCTTCAATGTCAGGGAGGGCACTGAAGCTTTCTTT
TRBD1	TRBV11-2	TRBJ2-5	few	CASSLDRGWETQYF	TGTGCCAGCAGCTTAGACAGGGGGTGGGAGACCCAGTACTTC
TRBD2	TRBV6-1	TRBJ2-1	few	CASRGTSGAFIEQFF	TGTGCCAGCAGGGGAACTAGCGGGGCATTCATTGAGCAGTTCTTC
.	TRBV29-1	TRBJ2-7	few	CSVLPGTETYEQYF	TGCAGCGTACTACCCGGGACGGAGACTTACGAGCAGTACTTC
.	TRBV9	TRBJ1-4	few	CASSGGEGTTNEKLFF	TGTGCCAGCAGCGGCGGGGAGGGGACAACTAATGAAAAACTGTTTTTT
TRBD1	TRBV7-9	TRBJ1-2	.	CASSSERTGGHGYTF	TGTGCCAGCAGCTCAGAACGGACAGGGGGCCATGGCTACACCTTC
.	TRBV7-9	TRBJ2-3	few	CASSFTGTDTQYF	TGTGCCAGCAGCTTCACCGGCACAGATACGCAGTATTTT
.	TRBV6-1	TRBJ1-6	.	CASKPSEGWNSPLHF	TGTGCCAGCAAACCCTCTGAGGGGTGGAATTCACCCCTCCACTTT
.	TRBV7-2	TRBJ1-1	few	CASSPSTVMNTEAFF	TGTGCCAGCAGCCCATCGACAGTAATGAACACTGAAGCTTTCTTT
TRBD2	TRBV11-3	TRBJ2-1	many	CASSLGTSGGANEQFF	TGTGCCAGCAGCTTAGGGACTAGCGGGGGGGCCAATGAGCAGTTCTTC
.	TRBV2	TRBJ2-3	.	CASSEEDASTDTQYF	TGTGCCAGCAGTGAAGAAGATGCGAGCACAGATACGCAGTATTTT
.	TRBV4-1	TRBJ2-1	few	CASSYYGLGYNEQFF	TGCGCCAGCAGCTATTACGGGCTAGGCTACAATGAGCAGTTCTTC
.	TRBV6-1	TRBJ2-1	few	CASSPLGDEQFF	TGTGCCAGCAGCCCCCTGGGGGATGAGCAGTTCTTC
.	TRBV7-2	TRBJ2-1	.	CASSLGLAPLANEQFF	TGTGCCAGCAGCTTAGGGCTCGCCCCTTTGGCCAATGAGCAGTTCTTC
.	TRBV6-5	TRBJ2-1	few	CASSYYPGGNNEQFF	TGTGCCAGCAGTTACTATCCTGGGGGCAACAATGAGCAGTTCTTC
.	TRBV20-1	TRBJ2-3	many	CSAGAGRIDTQYF	TGCAGTGCTGGGGCAGGGAGGATAGATACGCAGTATTTT
TRBD2	TRBV7-2	TRBJ2-3	few	CASSRGLAGLTDTQYF	TGTGCCAGCAGCCGGGGACTAGCGGGATTAACAGATACGCAGTATTTT
.	TRBV4-1	TRBJ2-2	few	CASSPHPGITGELFF	TGCGCCAGCAGCCCCCACCCCGGGATAACCGGGGAGCTGTTTTTT
.	TRBV5-1	TRBJ1-1	.	CASSEVKDGEAFF	TGCGCCAGCAGCGAAGTCAAGGACGGTGAAGCTTTCTTT
TRBD2	TRBV5-1	TRBJ2-5	many	CASSSNGGGRETQYF	TGCGCCAGCAGCTCCAACGGGGGGGGCCGAGAGACCCAGTACTTC
.	TRBV12-3/TRBV12-4	TRBJ2-6	.	CASQGLSGANVLTF	TGTGCCAGCCAAGGGCTTTCCGGGGCCAACGTCCTGACTTTC